The present entry profiles one T cell receptor beta chain with its context. This entry comes from a study of cytomegalovirus exposure and HLA in healthy donors. Trimming cost V 5 bases and J 13 bases; bases outside gene matches: 16. The V gene's germline CDR1 is MNHEY and CDR2 SVGAGI. The CDR3 runs 15 residues. The PCR used 60 Vbeta and 13 Jbeta primers. TCRdb's table, derived via immunoSEQ multiplex PCR, lists solely in-frame clones and lacks some. The sample has approximately 190,000 clones; 75% to 90% are singletons. This sequence joins TRBV6-5 and TRBJ1-3, with TRBD1 matching over 8 bases. Sequencing used PBMCs. The sequence derives from a woman in her 50s in good health and CMV-seropositive. The CDR3 is CASSAPFSRWTGIYF. CDR3 DNA sequence: TGTGCCAGCAGTGCCCCCTTTAGTCGCTGGACAGGGATATATTTT.